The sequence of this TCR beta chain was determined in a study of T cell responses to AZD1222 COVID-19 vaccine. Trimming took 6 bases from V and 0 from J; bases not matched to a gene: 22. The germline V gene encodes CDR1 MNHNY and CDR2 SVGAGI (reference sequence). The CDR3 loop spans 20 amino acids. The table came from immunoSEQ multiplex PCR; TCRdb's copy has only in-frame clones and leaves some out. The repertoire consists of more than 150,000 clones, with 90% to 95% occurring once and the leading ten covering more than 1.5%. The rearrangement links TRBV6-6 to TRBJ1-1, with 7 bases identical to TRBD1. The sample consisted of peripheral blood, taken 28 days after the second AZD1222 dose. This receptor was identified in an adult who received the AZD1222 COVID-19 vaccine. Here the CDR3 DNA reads TGTGCCAGCAGCTACCCCGCGTTGGAGACGGAGGGGGCACTGAACACTGAAGCTTTCTTT. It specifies CASSYPALETEGALNTEAFF.